This section outlines one TCR beta chain sequence together with its context. The CDR3 loop spans 14 amino acids. Germline V gene data show CDR1 as LNHDA and CDR2 as SQIVND (reference sequence). Trimming cost V 0 bases and J 2 bases, with 6 bases left between them. Researchers sorted participants into cohorts using their self-reported clinical history. This sample is drawn from a study of blood T cell repertoires in COVID-19. Across the study: PBMCs, B-cell-depleted T cells, or T cells provided the cDNA or gDNA that made up the material.

Repertoires were generated with immunoSEQ multiplex PCR, while TCRdb's copy carries only in-frame clones and drops some. The repertoire has approximately 210,000 clones, under 90% of them found once; the top ten carry around 10%. The sequence came from a woman between 45 and 60 years old with acute COVID-19. What was sequenced was PBMCs or T cells enriched from blood (not recorded which). This chain joins TRBV19 and TRBJ2-3, with unresolved D. Written as DNA, the CDR3 is TGTGCCAGTAGTATAGATACAGCCACAGATACGCAGTATTTT. Residues: CASSIDTATDTQYF.